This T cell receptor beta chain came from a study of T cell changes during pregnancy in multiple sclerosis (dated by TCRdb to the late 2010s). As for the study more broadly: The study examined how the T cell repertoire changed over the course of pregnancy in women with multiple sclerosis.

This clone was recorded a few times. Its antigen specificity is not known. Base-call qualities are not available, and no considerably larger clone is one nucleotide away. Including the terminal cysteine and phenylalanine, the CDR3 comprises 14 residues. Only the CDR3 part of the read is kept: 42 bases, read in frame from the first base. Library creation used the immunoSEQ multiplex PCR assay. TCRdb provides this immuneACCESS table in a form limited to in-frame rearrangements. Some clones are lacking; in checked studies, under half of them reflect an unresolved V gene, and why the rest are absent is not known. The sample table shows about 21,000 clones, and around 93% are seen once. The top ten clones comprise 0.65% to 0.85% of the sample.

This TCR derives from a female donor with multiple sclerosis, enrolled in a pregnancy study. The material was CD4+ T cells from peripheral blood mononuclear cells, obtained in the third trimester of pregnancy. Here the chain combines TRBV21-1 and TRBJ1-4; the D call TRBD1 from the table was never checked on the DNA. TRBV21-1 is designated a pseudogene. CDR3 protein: CASRIQGTNEKLFF. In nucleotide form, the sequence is TGTGCCAGCAGGATACAGGGGACTAATGAAAAACTGTTTTTT.